Presented here are 29 T cell receptor beta chains from one specimen sequenced in a study of molecular identifiers for immune sequencing clone quantification (dated by TCRdb to the late 2010s). The library was made by PCR. Sequencing instrument: Illumina HiSeq 4000. TCRdb ran its own pipeline on the public reads, namely fastp trimming at Q25 and MiXCR clone calling, and kept in-frame beta chains. Every entry covers one CDR3 protein and lists the most common genes and DNA from its rows. This sample holds about 300,000 distinct CDR3 sequences; about a fifth were observed only once. The ten largest clones take up 0.81% of the sample. What was sequenced was naive CD8+ T cells from blood, with Jurkat cell RNA spiked in. The meaning of the sample's cell subset or site label: FACS-sorted CD8+CD4-CCR7+CD45RA+ naive T cells. These TCRs come from a human donor in good health. Some libraries in this study had Jurkat cell RNA spiked in.

Ten or more counts support this clonotype. V usage is TRBV5-1 and J usage is TRBJ1-1; possibly TRBD1 for D (6 bases). Looked up from germline, CDR1 is SGHRS and CDR2 is YFSETQ. V lost 2 bases and J lost 1, with 18 bases in between. There are 17 residues in the CDR3. The CDR3: CASSFFPLQGTNTEAFF. DNA of the CDR3: TGCGCCAGCAGCTTTTTCCCCTTACAGGGAACGAACACTGAAGCTTTCTTT.

Regarding this clonotype: A much larger clone differs from this one at a single base, so this may be a read error. V is TRBV5-3 and J is TRBJ1-1; the D gene is possibly TRBD1 (5 bases). TRBV5-3 is known as an ORF, though its function is uncertain. The CDR3 has 15 residues. The CDR3 coding sequence is TGTGCCAGCAGCCTGGGACCCCAGATAGACACTGAAGCTCTCTTT. Its translation: CASSLGPQIDTEALF.

This clonotype was recorded at least ten times. CDR3 in amino acids: CASSFGTGGFSGYTF. As DNA, the CDR3 is TGTGCCAGCAGTTTTGGGACAGGGGGCTTCTCTGGCTACACCTTC. The rearrangement joins TRBV27 to TRBJ1-2; 12 bases line up with TRBD1. The CDR3 runs 15 residues. Germline V gene data show CDR1 as MNHEY and CDR2 as SMNVEV (reference sequence). With 3 bases clipped from V and 7 bases from J, the junction kept 6 bases outside the gene matches.

The table lists this clonotype with many counts. This rearrangement joins TRBV13 to TRBJ2-3; 11 bases line up with TRBD2. Trimming cost V 4 bases and J 2 bases; bases outside gene matches: 11. Germline-derived CDR1 and CDR2 are PRHDT and FYEKMQ (reference sequence). CDR3 size: 18 residues. This CDR3 is CASSSVLAGVEATDTQYF. As DNA, the CDR3 is TGTGCCAGCAGCTCGGTACTAGCGGGAGTTGAAGCCACAGATACGCAGTATTTT.

This clonotype was seen ten or more times. The chain has TRBV7-2 and TRBJ1-1; D gene unclear. This CDR3 has 14 amino acids. Germline V gene sequence: CDR1 SGHTA, CDR2 FQGNSA. Deletions cut 3 bases from V and 5 bases from J, with 13 bases between. The CDR3 DNA reads as TGTGCCAGCAGCTTTCTGGGCGGGGAAACTGAAGCTTTCTTT. Translation: CASSFLGGETEAFF.

In its sample, this clonotype was seen a few times. The chain is built from TRBV4-1 and TRBJ2-3; either TRBD1 or TRBD2 may fit D (5 bases each). The length of the CDR3 is 17 residues. The germline V and J ends were trimmed by 5 bases and 1 base, with 19 bases remaining between them. Germline CDR1 is MGHRA and CDR2 is YSYEKL. DNA of the CDR3: TGCGCCAGCAGCTACCACCGGGACCCTGAAGGCACAGATACGCAGTATTTT. This encodes CASSYHRDPEGTDTQYF.

This clonotype was seen at least ten times. The chain combines TRBV25-1 with TRBJ2-7; D is perhaps TRBD1 (6 bases). V gave up 4 bases and J gave up 1 base, with 17 bases separating them. The germline V gene has CDR1 MGHDK and CDR2 SYGVNS. The CDR3 has 16 amino acids. Written as DNA, the CDR3 is TGTGCCAGCAGTGCCTGGGGTAAGGACAGTTCCTACGAGCAGTACTTC. This sequence encodes CASSAWGKDSSYEQYF.

This clonotype was recorded many times. CDR3 in amino acids: CASSFGSIPGYEQFF. For the CDR3, the DNA is TGTGCCAGCAGCTTTGGATCGATACCGGGATATGAGCAGTTCTTC. The rearrangement joins TRBV7-6 to TRBJ2-1; a possible D gene is TRBD2 (5 bases). CDR3 length: 15 residues. Germline assignment: CDR1 SGHVS and CDR2 FNYEAQ. V dropped 3 bases and J dropped 8 bases, with 17 bases sitting between them.

This clonotype was counted between two and nine times. The chain has TRBV7-2 and TRBJ2-1; D gene unclear. The ends were cut back, 3 bases at V and 8 bases at J, with 11 bases in the middle. In germline, CDR1 is SGHTA, CDR2 FQGNSA. This CDR3 contains 13 residues. CDR3 sequence (DNA): TGTGCCAGCAGCTTGGGTGGTCTGGATGAGCAGTTCTTC. Its protein is CASSLGGLDEQFF. The full variable domain, completed using reference TRBV7-2 and TRBJ2-1, is GAGVSQSPSNKVTEKGKDVELRCDPISGHTALYWYRQSLGQGLEFLIYFQGNSAPDKSGLPSDRFSAERTGGSVSTLTIQRTQQEDSAVYLCASSLGGLDEQFFGPGTRLTVL.

There are many counts of this clonotype. This chain connects TRBV19 to TRBJ2-3, with TRBD2 identical over 9 bases. The trim removed 7 bases at V and 5 bases at J, leaving 13 bases unmatched. Germline V gene data show CDR1 as LNHDA and CDR2 as SQIVND (reference sequence). The CDR3 is 16 amino acids. The DNA of the CDR3 is TGTGCCAGTACCTTTAGCGGGGGACACCGTGGAGATACGCAGTATTTT. Translation gives CASTFSGGHRGDTQYF.

This clonotype occurred many times. The chain uses TRBV7-6 and TRBJ2-7, with TRBD2 matching 14 bases. CDR1 and CDR2 from the germline V gene are SGHVS and FNYEAQ. V shed 5 bases and J 2 bases; nucleotides not matched to a gene: 17. The CDR3 runs to 20 residues. CDR3 region: CASSPSRPGLAGVRPYEQYF. In nucleotides, the CDR3 is TGTGCCAGCAGCCCATCCCGCCCGGGACTAGCGGGAGTCCGCCCCTACGAGCAGTACTTC.

This clonotype was picked up many times. The chain joins TRBV5-4 to TRBJ2-7; 7 bases are a match to TRBD1. The length of the CDR3 is 12 residues. The germline V gene has CDR1 SGHNT and CDR2 YYREEE (reference sequence). Unmatched junction bases numbered 5, after V lost 7 bases and J lost 4 bases. CDR3 sequence: CASGDSPYEQYF. The CDR3 coding sequence is TGTGCCAGCGGGGACAGCCCATACGAGCAGTACTTC.

In its sample, this clonotype was seen many times. At one boundary the junction diverges from the germline segment, which might be a read error. The CDR3 spells CASSYDNRVAF. In nucleotides, the CDR3 is TGTGCCAGCAGCTACGACAACCGAGTCGCTTTT. The chain is built from TRBV13 and TRBJ2-3; no reliable D call. Germline lookup yields CDR1 PRHDT and CDR2 FYEKMQ (reference sequence). This CDR3 spans 11 amino acids.

This clonotype was seen a few times. The J gene is TRBJ2-3, the V gene TRBV4-3, with TRBD2 matching over 9 bases. The CDR3 runs to 16 residues. The V gene's germline CDR1 is LGHNA and CDR2 YSLEER. V was clipped by 1 base and J by 4 bases; unmatched bases: 6. The DNA of the CDR3 is TGCGCCAGCAGCCAAGGGCGGGGGGGCGCGGCAGATACGCAGTATTTT. Translating gives CASSQGRGGAADTQYF.

The chain combines TRBV4-3 with TRBJ1-5, with D perhaps matching TRBD1 (6 bases). Germline V gene data show CDR1 as LGHNA and CDR2 as YSLEER. The V end lost 0 bases, the J end lost 7 bases, and 13 bases lay between the germline ends. The CDR3 loop spans 15 amino acids. The CDR3 nucleotides read TGCGCCAGCAGCCAAGACGCGGGGGCGGACCAGCCCCAGCATTTT. Amino acids: CASSQDAGADQPQHF.

This clonotype was seen only a few times. The V and J genes are TRBV14 and TRBJ1-1; D not resolved. CDR3 length: 13 residues. V lost 1 base and J lost 4, with 7 bases in between. The germline gives CDR1 SGHDN, CDR2 FVKESK. CDR3 coding DNA: TGTGCCAGCAGCCAAGCGTTAATCACTGAAGCTTTCTTT. Protein sequence: CASSQALITEAFF.

This clonotype has a count of ten or more. The chain links TRBV4-3 to TRBJ2-3, with D maybe TRBD2 (5 bases). The CDR3 covers 13 residues. V was clipped by 1 base and J by 6 bases, with 8 bases between them. Germline assignment: CDR1 LGHNA and CDR2 YSLEER. CDR3 sequence (DNA): TGCGCCAGCAGCCAAGTTCGCGGGGATACGCAGTATTTT. Translating it yields CASSQVRGDTQYF.

This clonotype showed up just once. The chain couples TRBV19 to TRBJ2-5; unclear D gene. This CDR3 contains 15 residues. Germline V gene sequence: CDR1 LNHDA, CDR2 SQIVND (reference sequence). Trimming removed 4 bases from V and 5 bases from J, with 17 bases in between. The CDR3 region is CASSTTPVEVETQYF. In nucleotides, the CDR3 is TGTGCCAGTAGTACGACCCCTGTAGAAGTGGAGACCCAGTACTTC. The variable domain in full, completed from reference TRBV19 and TRBJ2-5, reads DGGITQSPKYLFRKEGQNVTLSCEQNLNHDAMYWYRQDPGQGLRLIYYSQIVNDFQKGDIAEGYSVSREKKESFPLTVTSAQKNPTAFYLCASSTTPVEVETQYFGPGTRLLVL.

This clonotype was observed many times. The chain carries TRBV4-1 and TRBJ2-7, with D maybe TRBD2 (6 bases). V was trimmed by 1 base and J by 3 bases, leaving 16 bases between them. The germline CDR1 and CDR2 sequences are MGHRA and YSYEKL. This CDR3 spans 16 amino acids. The CDR3 region is CASSQVGGDKFYEQYF. The CDR3 DNA follows: TGCGCCAGCAGCCAAGTCGGGGGTGACAAGTTCTACGAGCAGTACTTC.

This clonotype was seen more than once but under ten times. The junction shows a germline mismatch at one end, possibly a read error. The chain uses TRBV27 and TRBJ2-3; a possible D gene is TRBD2 (6 bases). Germline loops: CDR1 MNHEY, CDR2 SMNVEV (reference sequence). The CDR3 loop spans 15 amino acids. CDR3 bases: TGTGCCAGCGGTTTCACTAGCTTGGGCACAGATACGCAGTATTTT. Translation: CASGFTSLGTDTQYF.

The sample holds many counts of this clonotype. The chain links TRBV7-2 to TRBJ2-3; a weak D match, TRBD2 (6 bases). Trimming shortened V by 5 bases and J by 2 bases, and 11 bases separated the two germline ends. Germline CDR1 is SGHTA and CDR2 is FQGNSA. The CDR3 is made up of 14 amino acids. This chain's CDR3 is CASSPMDYTDTQYF. CDR3 DNA: TGTGCCAGCAGCCCTATGGACTACACAGATACGCAGTATTTT.

This clonotype appeared many times. This rearrangement joins TRBV7-9 to TRBJ1-6; unclear D gene. The CDR3 consists of 12 residues. V dropped 1 base and J dropped 12 bases, with 7 bases sitting between them. Looked up from germline, CDR1 is SEHNR and CDR2 is FQNEAQ (reference sequence). In DNA, the CDR3 is TGTGCCAGCAGCTTAGGGCCCGAACCCCTCCACTTT. Translated: CASSLGPEPLHF.

The genes are TRBV29-1 and TRBJ2-7; no clear D. There are 13 residues in the CDR3. The germline V gene has CDR1 SQVTM and CDR2 ANQGSEA. V was trimmed by 7 bases and J by 1 base, leaving 14 bases between them. The CDR3 sequence: CSAILLRSYEQYF. CDR3 bases: TGCAGCGCAATACTATTGCGGTCCTACGAGCAGTACTTC.

This clonotype showed up many times. The chain links TRBV5-4 to TRBJ1-3, with D possibly matching TRBD1 (5 bases). With 4 bases removed from V and 7 bases from J, the gap between germline ends came to 21 bases. This CDR3 comprises 16 residues. Germline loops: CDR1 SGHNT, CDR2 YYREEE (reference sequence). The DNA for the CDR3 is TGTGCCAGCAGCAGACCGGGGCGGTCATCAGATAACACCATATATTTT. Protein product: CASSRPGRSSDNTIYF.

In the case of this clonotype: A much larger clone differs by one base, so this may be a read error. This likely comes from a read error, as the CDR3 has no conserved phenylalanine or tryptophan at its end. The chain has TRBV6-2 or TRBV6-3 and TRBJ2-7; 7 positions agree with TRBD2. This CDR3 spans 13 amino acids. The germline gives CDR1 MNHEY, CDR2 SVGEGT. V trimming: 5 bases; J trimming: 0 bases; junction bases outside the gene matches: 1. CDR3 bases: TGTGCCAGCAGTCGGACTAGCTCCTACGAGCAGTACCTC. Translation gives CASSRTSSYEQYL.

This clonotype was recorded at least ten times. This sequence joins TRBV29-1 and TRBJ1-5; maybe TRBD1 (6 bases). From germline, CDR1 is SQVTM and CDR2 ANQGSEA. The CDR3 is made up of 12 amino acids. Trimming removed 7 bases at V and 3 bases at J, with 10 bases between. The CDR3: CSARQDNQPQHF. The CDR3 nucleotides are TGCAGCGCAAGACAGGACAATCAGCCCCAGCATTTT.

This clonotype came up many times. The chain links TRBV6-5 to TRBJ2-7, with D tentatively TRBD2 (5 bases). There are 13 residues in the CDR3. Germline lookup yields CDR1 MNHEY and CDR2 SVGAGI. V lost 0 bases, J lost 6 bases, and 9 bases lay in between. The CDR3 coding sequence is TGTGCCAGCAGTTACTCTATGGGAGCCGAGCAGTACTTC. It encodes CASSYSMGAEQYF.

This clonotype was recorded at least ten times. This rearrangement joins TRBV6-2 or TRBV6-3 to TRBJ2-7; TRBD2 aligns across 8 bases. The germline CDR1 and CDR2 sequences are MNHEY and SVGEGT. The length of the CDR3 is 18 residues. The V segment lost 2 bases and the J segment 0 bases; nucleotides outside the gene matches: 12. The CDR3 loop is CASSYDRAGAVTSYEQYF. DNA of the CDR3: TGTGCCAGCAGTTACGACCGAGCGGGGGCGGTGACCTCCTACGAGCAGTACTTC.

Concerning this clonotype: It may be a read error: a sequence one base away is much more abundant. The rearrangement links TRBV7-2 to TRBJ2-3; D ambiguous. This CDR3 is 15 amino acids long. Germline V gives CDR1 SGHTA, CDR2 FQGNSA. The CDR3 is CASSLRAANTDTQCF. The CDR3 DNA sequence: TGTGCCAGCAGCCTACGGGCAGCTAATACGGATACGCAGTGTTTT.